These 7 T cell receptor beta chains share one sample of origin, sequenced in a study of shared clonotypes between healthy human individuals. Clones were sequenced by immunoSEQ multiplex PCR, and TCRdb holds only the in-frame ones, with some missing. Counted here are hundreds of thousands of clones, less than 80% occurring once; the ten biggest clones make up 1.5% to 2%. Material: memory CD4+ T cells sorted from blood. The subset is: CD45RA-negative fraction. The receptors were sampled from a woman between 25 and 40 years old in good health.

The CDR3: CASSPDAVGNTIYF. CDR3 DNA: TGTGCCAGCTCACCGGACGCTGTTGGAAACACCATATATTTT. The V call is TRBV18, the J call TRBJ1-3, with D unresolved. Germline V gene sequence: CDR1 KGHSH, CDR2 LQKENI. The CDR3 extends over 14 amino acids. V shed 3 bases and J shed 3 bases, with 9 bases lying between them. The full variable domain, its missing parts supplied by reference TRBV18 and TRBJ1-3, is NAGVMQNPRHLVRRRGQEARLRCSPMKGHSHVYWYRQLPEEGLKFMVYLQKENIIDESGMPKERFSAEFPKEGPSILRIQQVVRGDSAAYFCASSPDAVGNTIYFGEGSWLTVV.

The chain uses TRBV4-1 and TRBJ2-1, with 9 bases that match TRBD2. The CDR3 length is 18 residues. With 4 bases clipped from V and 0 bases from J, the junction kept 10 bases outside the gene matches. CDR1 is MGHRA and CDR2 is YSYEKL in the germline V gene. The CDR3 is CASSPGLARLSSYNEQFF. The CDR3, as DNA: TGCGCCAGCAGCCCCGGACTAGCGCGCTTGAGCTCCTACAATGAGCAGTTCTTC.

The chain links TRBV7-2 to TRBJ2-1; no firm D call. CDR3 size: 11 residues. Germline V gene sequence: CDR1 SGHTA, CDR2 FQGNSA. Trimming took 2 bases from V and 11 from J, leaving 7 bases between them. The CDR3 spells CASSLIAKQFF. Here the CDR3 DNA reads TGTGCCAGCAGCTTAATTGCGAAGCAGTTCTTC.

V and J are TRBV19 and TRBJ1-5, with TRBD1 identical over 7 bases. The CDR3 is 13 residues long. In germline, CDR1 is LNHDA, CDR2 SQIVND (reference sequence). After removal of 9 bases from V and 3 bases from J, the junction contained 5 bases not matched to a gene. The CDR3 DNA follows: TGTGCCAGCACGGACAGGACCAATCAGCCCCAGCATTTT. This encodes CASTDRTNQPQHF.

This clone came up once. The chain employs TRBV10-3 and TRBJ2-7; 12 nucleotides line up with TRBD2. Looked up from germline, CDR1 is ENHRY and CDR2 is SYGVKD. The length of the CDR3 is 14 residues. J lost 5 bases, V lost 6 bases, and 5 bases had no gene match. The chain's CDR3 is CAIRGLAGWDEQYF. DNA for the CDR3: TGTGCCATCAGGGGACTAGCGGGCTGGGACGAGCAGTACTTC.

J is TRBJ2-3 and V is TRBV19; 8 bases are a match to TRBD1. The CDR3 sequence is 18 residues long. Germline lookup yields CDR1 LNHDA and CDR2 SQIVND (reference sequence). The V gene end was trimmed by 6 bases and the J gene end by 1 base; junction bases not matched to a gene: 15. Written as DNA, the CDR3 is TGTGCCAGTAGCCAAGACCCAGGGGGCGCGTCTGGCACAGATACGCAGTATTTT. This gives the protein CASSQDPGGASGTDTQYF.

The chain combines TRBV28 with TRBJ2-7; the match to TRBD2 covers 12 bases. Germline CDR1 is MDHEN and CDR2 is SYDVKM. Unmatched junction bases numbered 9, after V lost 6 bases and J lost 6 bases. The CDR3 has 15 amino acids. The CDR3 nucleotides are TGTGCCAGCAGCCAACGACCGGGACTAGCGGGCGAGCAGTACTTC. Residues: CASSQRPGLAGEQYF. Complete variable domain (other parts from reference TRBV28 and TRBJ2-7): DVKVTQSSRYLVKRTGEKVFLECVQDMDHENMFWYRQDPGLGLRLIYFSYDVKMKEKGDIPEGYSVSREKKERFSLILESASTNQTSMYLCASSQRPGLAGEQYFGPGTRLTVT.